One and the same sample provided the 24 T cell receptor beta chains below, sequenced in a study of blood T cell repertoires in COVID-19. Only in-frame clones appear in the TCRdb table, and some are missing; sequencing was by immunoSEQ multiplex PCR. The data contain more than 400,000 clones, roughly 88% of them singletons. Sequencing was performed on peripheral blood. These receptor sequences come from a human donor in a cohort sampled during active COVID-19.

This chain uses TRBV6-5 with TRBJ1-2, with D tentatively TRBD1 (5 bases). Germline V lookup: CDR1 MNHEY, CDR2 SVGAGI. V was clipped by 8 bases and J by 6 bases, with 16 bases between them. This CDR3 has 13 amino acids. CDR3 protein: CASGGGTDHGYTF. The DNA for the CDR3 is TGTGCCAGCGGGGGAGGGACGGACCATGGCTACACCTTC.

The chain has TRBV11-2 and TRBJ1-4; tentatively, D is TRBD1 (6 bases). Germline V gives CDR1 SGHAT, CDR2 FQNNGV. The CDR3 sequence is 13 residues long. V lost 4 bases, J lost 4 bases, and 7 bases lay in between. The CDR3 DNA is TGTGCCAGCAGCTACAGGGTTAATGAAAAACTGTTTTTT. Translated, it gives CASSYRVNEKLFF.

The CDR3 loop reads CATERPTGELFF. For the CDR3, the DNA is TGTGCCACAGAGCGGCCTACCGGGGAGCTGTTTTTT. V is TRBV19 and J is TRBJ2-2, with D perhaps matching TRBD2 (5 bases). The CDR3 covers 12 residues. The germline V gene has CDR1 LNHDA and CDR2 SQIVND (reference sequence). Trimming cost V 10 bases and J 5 bases, with 11 bases left between them.

This clone appeared once. This rearrangement joins TRBV11-2 to TRBJ1-6, with D perhaps matching TRBD1 (6 bases). CDR1 is SGHAT and CDR2 is FQNNGV in the germline V gene. Trimming took off 2 bases at V and 2 bases at J, with 13 bases between the two ends. This CDR3 is 17 amino acids long. The DNA for the CDR3 is TGTGCCAGCAGCTTAAGGCAGGGGCAAACCTATAATTCACCCCTCCACTTT. Translation: CASSLRQGQTYNSPLHF.

In its sample, this clone was seen once. The rearrangement joins TRBV28 to TRBJ1-3, with no clear D. Trimming shortened V by 9 bases and J by 0 bases, and 18 bases separated the two germline ends. Germline V lookup: CDR1 MDHEN, CDR2 SYDVKM. The CDR3 is 16 amino acids. The CDR3 spells CARSLSRPYSGNTIYF. The CDR3 DNA reads as TGTGCCAGAAGTCTTTCCAGGCCTTACTCTGGAAACACCATATATTTT.

V and J are TRBV18 and TRBJ2-1, with TRBD1 as a possible D gene (6 bases). This CDR3 is built from 14 residues. The V end lost 11 bases, the J end lost 2 bases, and 16 bases lay between the germline ends. Germline-derived CDR1 and CDR2 are KGHSH and LQKENI. DNA for the CDR3: TGTGCCGCAGGGACACTAAGCCCCTACAATGAGCAGTTCTTC. Protein: CAAGTLSPYNEQFF. The full variable domain, its missing parts supplied by reference TRBV18 and TRBJ2-1, is NAGVMQNPRHLVRRRGQEARLRCSPMKGHSHVYWYRQLPEEGLKFMVYLQKENIIDESGMPKERFSAEFPKEGPSILRIQQVVRGDSAAYFCAAGTLSPYNEQFFGPGTRLTVL.

The chain carries TRBV5-4 and TRBJ2-2; TRBD2 aligns across 12 bases. V shed 1 base and J 6 bases; nucleotides not matched to a gene: 7. This CDR3 spans 17 amino acids. Germline V gene sequence: CDR1 SGHNT, CDR2 YYREEE (reference sequence). CDR3 region: CASSLRRLAGVPGELFF. In nucleotides, the CDR3 is TGTGCCAGCAGCTTGCGCCGACTAGCGGGAGTCCCCGGGGAGCTGTTTTTT.

The J gene is TRBJ1-1, the V gene TRBV29-1; D gene ambiguous. The V end was cut by 3 bases, the J end by 5 bases, with 7 bases between. CDR1 SQVTM and CDR2 ANQGSEA come from the germline V gene. CDR3 length equals 11 residues. CDR3 protein: CSVEAGTEAFF. CDR3 sequence (DNA): TGCAGCGTTGAGGCGGGAACTGAAGCTTTCTTT.

V gene TRBV4-1 combines with J gene TRBJ1-2; D call uncertain. Trimming took off 0 bases at V and 5 bases at J, with 13 bases between the two ends. The germline gives CDR1 MGHRA, CDR2 YSYEKL. The CDR3 runs 15 residues. CDR3 in amino acids: CASSQDSTDPYGYTF. DNA of the CDR3: TGCGCCAGCAGCCAAGATTCAACAGACCCATATGGCTACACCTTC.

The chain employs TRBV7-3 and TRBJ1-1, with unresolved D. The V end was cut by 5 bases, the J end by 2 bases, with 12 bases between. From germline, CDR1 is SGHTA and CDR2 FQGTGA. This CDR3 region has 14 residues. CDR3 bases: TGTGCCAGCAGCGCCAGTACGCAAAACACTGAAGCTTTCTTT. Protein: CASSASTQNTEAFF.

In this sample, this clone turned up once. V and J are TRBV7-3 and TRBJ2-1; 7 bases line up with TRBD2. In germline, CDR1 is SGHTA, CDR2 FQGTGA. This CDR3 is 15 amino acids long. V gave up 5 bases and J gave up 5 bases; unmatched junction bases: 9. The CDR3 is CASSPGASGDNEQFF. CDR3 sequence (DNA): TGTGCCAGCAGCCCCGGGGCTAGCGGAGACAATGAGCAGTTCTTC.

This chain links TRBV19 with TRBJ2-7, with 11 bases identical to TRBD1. The CDR3 totals 16 residues. Trimming removed 6 bases from V and 3 bases from J; junction bases left unmatched: 10. The germline CDR1 and CDR2 sequences are LNHDA and SQIVND (reference sequence). The CDR3 reads CASSSASGQGGYEQYF. Written as DNA, the CDR3 is TGTGCCAGTAGCTCGGCCTCGGGACAGGGGGGCTACGAGCAGTACTTC.

This chain joins TRBV11-2 and TRBJ1-5; D uncertain. The CDR3 loop spans 14 amino acids. Germline-derived CDR1 and CDR2 are SGHAT and FQNNGV. V lost 5 bases to trimming and J lost 0 bases, with 8 bases between them. The CDR3 here is CASSQAYSNQPQHF. CDR3 nucleotides: TGTGCCAGCAGCCAAGCTTATAGCAATCAGCCCCAGCATTTT.

This sequence joins TRBV29-1 and TRBJ2-7, with D tentatively TRBD2 (5 bases). Trimming left V 4 bases short and J 1 base short, with 17 bases between. Germline assignment: CDR1 SQVTM and CDR2 ANQGSEA. The CDR3 sequence is 15 residues long. CDR3 sequence (DNA): TGCAGCGTTGGCTCCAGCAGAGGACTTTCCTACGAGCAGTACTTC. Translating gives CSVGSSRGLSYEQYF.

On this clone itself: A clone one base away is much larger, so this may be a read error. This same CDR3 is encoded by further DNA sequences in the sample. The CDR3 coding sequence is TGTGCCAGCAGCTTAGGCAGGAACACTGAAGCTTTCTTT. This codes for CASSLGRNTEAFF. The J gene is TRBJ1-1, the V gene TRBV7-3; D is undetermined. CDR1 is SGHTA, CDR2 FQGTGA, per germline. The CDR3 runs to 13 residues. V lost 2 bases and J 1 base, leaving 5 bases between the germline ends. The whole variable domain, remainder taken from reference TRBV7-3 and TRBJ1-1, is GAGVSQTPSNKVTEKGKYVELRCDPISGHTALYWYRQSLGQGPEFLIYFQGTGAADDSGLPNDRFFAVRPEGSVSTLKIQRTERGDSAVYLCASSLGRNTEAFFGQGTRLTVV.

Worth noting for this clone: The same CDR3 arises from other DNA sequences in this sample as well. The rearrangement links TRBV18 to TRBJ1-3, with 7 nucleotides matching TRBD1. After removal of 3 bases from V and 0 bases from J, the junction contained 5 bases not matched to a gene. Per germline, CDR1 KGHSH and CDR2 LQKENI. The CDR3 loop spans 16 amino acids. The CDR3 here is CASSPLQGSSGNTIYF. For the CDR3, the DNA is TGTGCCAGCTCACCCTTACAGGGGAGCTCTGGAAACACCATATATTTT.

There are a few counts of this clone. The chain uses TRBV23-1 and TRBJ2-5; TRBD1 matches at 7 bases. TRBV23-1 is annotated as an ORF whose role is uncertain. The CDR3 length is 17 residues. V lost 0 bases to trimming and J lost 0 bases; unmatched junction nucleotides: 7. DNA of the CDR3: TGCGCCAGCAGTCAATCTCGTGGCAGGGGGTACCAAGAGACCCAGTACTTC. This translates into CASSQSRGRGYQETQYF.

The rearrangement joins TRBV30 to TRBJ1-2, with D unclear. In germline, CDR1 is GTSNPN, CDR2 SVGIG (reference sequence). V lost 0 bases, J lost 2 bases, and 13 bases lay in between. The CDR3 loop spans 15 amino acids. The CDR3 nucleotides are TGTGCCTGGAGTGTACTTGCAGGATCGAACTATGGCTACACCTTC. Its translation: CAWSVLAGSNYGYTF.

The gene calls are TRBV19 and TRBJ2-4; 11 bases match TRBD2. V was pared by 3 bases and J by 14 bases, with 18 bases of the junction left unmatched. The CDR3 loop spans 17 amino acids. In germline, CDR1 is LNHDA, CDR2 SQIVND (reference sequence). CDR3: CASSMGLLAGAPGEEYF. As DNA, the CDR3 is TGTGCCAGTAGTATGGGTTTACTAGCGGGAGCCCCTGGCGAGGAGTACTTC.

The sample holds one count of this clone. This chain joins TRBV7-6 and TRBJ2-1; 10 bases are a match to TRBD2. CDR1 is SGHVS, CDR2 FNYEAQ, per germline. Unmatched junction bases numbered 7, after V lost 1 base and J lost 7 bases. This CDR3 region has 16 residues. CDR3 region: CASSLVTSGIINEQFF. The DNA of the CDR3 is TGTGCCAGCAGCTTAGTTACTAGCGGGATTATAAATGAGCAGTTCTTC.

CDR3 in amino acids: CASSQDPGSRNTIYF. The DNA for the CDR3 is TGTGCCAGCAGCCAAGATCCAGGGTCGAGAAACACCATATATTTT. The V and J genes are TRBV4-2 and TRBJ1-3; D might be TRBD1 (5 bases). The CDR3 sequence is 15 residues long. Germline values: CDR1 LGHNA, CDR2 YNFKEQ. Trimming cost V 0 bases and J 5 bases, with 11 bases left between them.

V usage is TRBV5-1 and J usage is TRBJ2-2; D might be TRBD1 (5 bases). The V gene's germline CDR1 is SGHRS and CDR2 YFSETQ. This CDR3 comprises 15 residues. V was trimmed by 7 bases and J by 0 bases, leaving 13 bases between them. DNA for the CDR3: TGCGCCAGCCGATACGACAGAACGAACACCGGGGAGCTGTTTTTT. It codes for CASRYDRTNTGELFF.

V and J are TRBV3-1 (or the pseudogene TRBV3-2) and TRBJ2-2; 10 bases align to TRBD2. The CDR3 runs 15 residues. Looked up from germline, CDR1 is LGHDT and CDR2 is YNNKEL (reference sequence). V lost 6 bases and J lost 7; bases outside the gene matches: 8. The CDR3 reads CASRRALAGIGELFF. The CDR3 coding sequence is TGTGCCAGCAGGAGGGCACTAGCGGGAATCGGGGAGCTGTTTTTT.

This rearrangement joins TRBV5-4 to TRBJ2-7; TRBD1 aligns across 11 bases. The CDR3 sequence is 15 residues long. Trimming removed 4 bases from V and 5 bases from J; junction bases left unmatched: 8. Germline V gene data show CDR1 as SGHNT and CDR2 as YYREEE (reference sequence). The CDR3 spells CASSTGQGAFHEQYF. In nucleotides, the CDR3 is TGTGCCAGCAGCACCGGACAGGGGGCGTTCCACGAGCAGTACTTC.